These 26 T cell receptor beta chains share one sample of origin, sequenced in a study of technical replicates of blood from a few donors. Measured with immunoSEQ multiplex PCR; TCRdb has only the in-frame clones, and not every one. Here the sample spans 87,000 or so clones, around 93% being singletons. What was sequenced was T cells isolated from PBMCs. These receptors were taken from a human donor in good health.

The rearrangement uses TRBV9 and TRBJ2-1; 8 bases fit TRBD1. The CDR3 consists of 14 residues. Germline CDR1 is SGDLS and CDR2 is YYNGEE. V shed 3 bases, J shed 9 bases, and the junction held 8 bases outside the gene matches. The CDR3 here is CASSAAGTGSEQFF. The CDR3 DNA reads as TGTGCCAGCAGCGCTGCCGGGACAGGCAGTGAGCAGTTCTTC.

J is TRBJ2-1 and V is TRBV4-1; possibly TRBD1 for D (5 bases). The CDR3 loop spans 12 amino acids. Germline V gene lookup returns CDR1 MGHRA and CDR2 YSYEKL. Trimming took off 2 bases at V and 8 bases at J, with 7 bases between the two ends. CDR3 loop: CASSQRRDEQFF. DNA for the CDR3: TGCGCCAGCAGCCAACGCAGGGATGAGCAGTTCTTC.

The chain recombines TRBV7-9 with TRBJ2-1; 15 bases map to TRBD2. There are 16 residues in the CDR3. V trimming: 4 bases; J trimming: 7 bases; junction bases outside the gene matches: 5. In germline, CDR1 is SEHNR, CDR2 FQNEAQ (reference sequence). This chain's CDR3 is CASSSVGLAGGNEQFF. The CDR3, as DNA: TGTGCCAGCAGCTCCGTGGGACTAGCGGGAGGAAATGAGCAGTTCTTC.

The genes are TRBV28 and TRBJ2-7, with a tentative D call TRBD2 (5 bases). Germline V gene data show CDR1 as MDHEN and CDR2 as SYDVKM. The V gene lost 6 bases and the J gene lost 3 bases, with 6 bases spanning the gap. The CDR3 sequence is 11 residues long. The CDR3 reads CASSRDYEQYF. The CDR3 DNA follows: TGTGCCAGCAGCCGGGACTACGAGCAGTACTTC.

The chain links TRBV27 to TRBJ1-3; no clear D gene. The germline V gene encodes CDR1 MNHEY and CDR2 SMNVEV (reference sequence). The CDR3 length is 14 residues. V was clipped by 6 bases and J by 3 bases, with 12 bases between them. CDR3 amino acids: CASRSERSGNTIYF. CDR3 DNA sequence: TGTGCCAGCAGGTCCGAACGGAGTGGAAACACCATATATTTT.

The V gene is TRBV10-3, the J gene TRBJ2-3, with 14 bases aligning to TRBD2. Germline V lookup: CDR1 ENHRY, CDR2 SYGVKD. The junction had 10 bases not matched to a gene; V was cut back by 5 bases and J by 0 bases. This CDR3 comprises 19 residues. Here the CDR3 DNA reads TGTGCCATCAGTCCTTATCCGGGACTAGCGGGAGCTAGCACAGATACGCAGTATTTT. Its translation: CAISPYPGLAGASTDTQYF.

The gene calls are TRBV6-5 and TRBJ2-7; D is ambiguous. CDR3 length equals 16 residues. Germline V gene data show CDR1 as MNHEY and CDR2 as SVGAGI. The V end was cut by 0 bases, the J end by 4 bases, with 16 bases between. As DNA, the CDR3 is TGTGCCAGCAGTTACTCTGGCCTCAACCCTTTTTACGAGCAGTACTTC. Translation: CASSYSGLNPFYEQYF.

This chain joins TRBV5-6 and TRBJ2-5, with unresolved D. The length of the CDR3 is 13 residues. With 4 bases removed from V and 1 base from J, the gap between germline ends came to 8 bases. The germline CDR1 and CDR2 sequences are SGHDT and YYEEEE. The CDR3 protein is CASSGLIQETQYF. CDR3 DNA: TGTGCCAGCAGCGGGCTGATCCAAGAGACCCAGTACTTC.

The gene calls are TRBV29-1 and TRBJ1-1; 12 nucleotides agree with TRBD1. V trimming: 4 bases; J trimming: 5 bases; junction bases outside the gene matches: 11. Germline-derived CDR1 and CDR2 are SQVTM and ANQGSEA. The CDR3 runs 16 residues. As DNA, the CDR3 is TGCAGCGTTGGTTCCCGAAAGGGACAGGGGGCTACTGAAGCTTTCTTT. It is translated as CSVGSRKGQGATEAFF. Using reference TRBV29-1 and TRBJ1-1 for the parts outside the CDR3, the full variable domain is SAVISQKPSRDICQRGTSLTIQCQVDSQVTMMFWYRQQPGQSLTLIATANQGSEATYESGFVIDKFPISRPNLTFSTLTVSNMSPEDSSIYLCSVGSRKGQGATEAFFGQGTRLTVV.

In its sample, this clone was seen a few times. The chain recombines TRBV11-2 with TRBJ1-1; maybe TRBD1 (5 bases). The CDR3 is 14 amino acids. Germline values: CDR1 SGHAT, CDR2 FQNNGV. Trimming left V 4 bases short and J 0 bases short, with 9 bases between. CDR3 sequence: CASSWTSMNTEAFF. CDR3 nucleotide sequence: TGTGCCAGCAGCTGGACATCGATGAACACTGAAGCTTTCTTT.

J is TRBJ2-1 and V is TRBV2; 7 positions agree with TRBD1. CDR1 is SNHLY and CDR2 is FYNNEI in the germline V gene. The J segment lost 3 bases and the V segment lost 4 bases, leaving 0 bases of the junction unmatched. The CDR3 covers 13 residues. CDR3: CASSGDSYNEQFF. In DNA form, the CDR3 reads TGTGCCAGCAGTGGGGACAGCTACAATGAGCAGTTCTTC.

The rearrangement links TRBV27 to TRBJ1-1; 7 bases match TRBD1. Germline assignment: CDR1 MNHEY and CDR2 SMNVEV (reference sequence). The CDR3 has 12 amino acids. Trimming at V came to 3 bases and at J to 9 bases, leaving 4 bases not matched to a gene. CDR3 amino acids: CASSLSTGQAFF. CDR3 coding DNA: TGTGCCAGCAGTTTGTCGACAGGGCAAGCTTTCTTT.

The rearrangement links TRBV30 to TRBJ2-7, with 14 bases identical to TRBD2. Germline V gives CDR1 GTSNPN, CDR2 SVGIG (reference sequence). After removal of 8 bases from V and 3 bases from J, the junction contained 0 bases not matched to a gene. This CDR3 comprises 12 residues. The CDR3 DNA reads as TGTGCCGGGACTAGCGGGAGCTACGAGCAGTACTTC. This sequence encodes CAGTSGSYEQYF.

The CDR3: CASSLGDRMRNLNTEAFF. CDR3 DNA sequence: TGTGCCAGCAGCTTAGGGGACAGGATGAGAAACCTGAACACTGAAGCTTTCTTT. The V and J genes are TRBV11-2 and TRBJ1-1; 8 bases are shared with TRBD1. This CDR3 has 18 amino acids. In germline, CDR1 is SGHAT, CDR2 FQNNGV. V lost 1 base to trimming and J lost 0 bases; unmatched junction nucleotides: 10.

This clone was counted a single time. The genes are TRBV19 and TRBJ2-1, with D possibly TRBD2 on 6 matching bases. The V and J ends lost 2 bases and 3 bases respectively, with 11 bases between them. Germline assignment: CDR1 LNHDA and CDR2 SQIVND (reference sequence). This CDR3 has 15 residues. The CDR3 DNA is TGTGCCAGTAGTATAACGGGAGCCAACTACAATGAGCAGTTCTTC. This sequence encodes CASSITGANYNEQFF.

The count of this clone is one. The J gene is TRBJ2-3, the V gene TRBV19; possible D gene TRBD1, 5 bases. The CDR3 is made up of 12 amino acids. Trimming removed 5 bases at V and 7 bases at J, with 10 bases between. Per germline, CDR1 LNHDA and CDR2 SQIVND (reference sequence). In nucleotides, the CDR3 is TGTGCCAGTAGTCTGACAGCGAATACGCAGTATTTT. It yields the protein CASSLTANTQYF.

The chain carries TRBV7-9 and TRBJ2-1, with unresolved D. V was cut by 5 bases and J by 0 bases, with 5 bases left in between. The CDR3 totals 13 residues. Germline lookup yields CDR1 SEHNR and CDR2 FQNEAQ (reference sequence). The CDR3 nucleotides are TGTGCCAGCAGCACGAGCTCCTACAATGAGCAGTTCTTC. This gives the protein CASSTSSYNEQFF.

V and J are TRBV7-2 and TRBJ2-1; 9 bases are shared with TRBD1. This CDR3 comprises 15 residues. V gave up 2 bases and J gave up 6 bases; unmatched junction bases: 5. The germline CDR1 and CDR2 sequences are SGHTA and FQGNSA. CDR3 region: CASSLSQGALNEQFF. CDR3 in DNA: TGTGCCAGCAGCTTATCACAGGGGGCCCTCAATGAGCAGTTCTTC.

This clone was recorded at least ten times. The chain uses TRBV30 and TRBJ2-4; D is ambiguous. The germline CDR1 and CDR2 sequences are GTSNPN and SVGIG (reference sequence). The length of the CDR3 is 14 residues. Trimming shortened V by 0 bases and J by 0 bases, and 6 bases separated the two germline ends. The CDR3 protein is CAWSVTLAKNIQYF. The CDR3, as DNA: TGTGCCTGGAGTGTTACTCTAGCCAAAAACATTCAGTACTTC.

The chain joins TRBV5-1 to TRBJ2-7; 9 bases agree with TRBD1. From germline, CDR1 is SGHRS and CDR2 YFSETQ. This CDR3 contains 15 residues. V was clipped by 0 bases and J by 2 bases; unmatched bases: 3. The CDR3 region is CASSLETGGTYEQYF. CDR3 bases: TGCGCCAGCAGCTTGGAAACAGGGGGCACCTACGAGCAGTACTTC.

This chain connects TRBV5-5 to TRBJ2-5, with TRBD2 matching 7 bases. From germline, CDR1 is SGHKS and CDR2 YYEKEE (reference sequence). The CDR3 has 12 amino acids. With V trimmed by 4 bases and J by 4 bases, 1 base remained unmatched. This CDR3 is CASSPGGETQYF. CDR3 nucleotide sequence: TGTGCCAGCAGCCCGGGGGGAGAGACCCAGTACTTC.

The chain joins TRBV4-2 to TRBJ1-5; TRBD1 agrees at 9 bases. The CDR3 extends over 16 amino acids. CDR1 and CDR2 from the germline V gene are LGHNA and YNFKEQ. Trimming removed 0 bases from V and 6 bases from J; junction bases left unmatched: 6. The CDR3 is CASSQDQQGASQPQHF. In nucleotides, the CDR3 is TGTGCCAGCAGCCAAGACCAACAGGGGGCAAGTCAGCCCCAGCATTTT.

This CDR3 reads CARSFALWRGGGTDTQYF. The CDR3 bases are TGTGCCAGAAGCTTCGCCCTCTGGAGGGGCGGTGGCACAGATACGCAGTATTTT. The chain joins TRBV5-3 to TRBJ2-3, with a possible D match to TRBD2 (6 bases). TRBV5-3 is an open reading frame whose function is uncertain. V was pared by 2 bases and J by 1 base, with 20 bases between. CDR3 length equals 18 residues.

The gene calls are TRBV25-1 and TRBJ1-2, with a weak D call TRBD1 (5 bases). Germline CDR1 is MGHDK and CDR2 is SYGVNS. V was trimmed by 9 bases and J by 5 bases, leaving 13 bases between them. The CDR3 length is 12 residues. CDR3 sequence (DNA): TGTGCCAGTACGACAGTGGATTATGGCTACACCTTC. This sequence encodes CASTTVDYGYTF.

The rearrangement joins TRBV25-1 to TRBJ1-4; TRBD1 might be the D (6 bases). Trimming took 1 base from V and 2 from J, leaving 14 bases between them. The CDR3 spans 17 residues. Germline V lookup: CDR1 MGHDK, CDR2 SYGVNS. The CDR3 nucleotides read TGTGCCAGCAGTGAATTCCCGGGGGGCACGACTAATGAAAAACTGTTTTTT. Its protein is CASSEFPGGTTNEKLFF.

The rearrangement uses TRBV12-5 and TRBJ1-2; D possibly corresponds to TRBD1 (6 bases). The CDR3 is made up of 15 amino acids. Trimming took off 2 bases at V and 1 base at J, with 11 bases between the two ends. CDR1 and CDR2 from the germline V gene are LGHNT and FRNRAP. The DNA of the CDR3 is TGTGCTAGTGGTTTGACTGGACAGCTTAACTATGGCTACACCTTC. It codes for CASGLTGQLNYGYTF.